Listed below are T cell receptor beta chains from one sample, sequenced in a study of T-cell memory formation after mild COVID-19. TCRdb analysed the 5' RACE reads with MiXCR anew, one entry per CDR3 protein. The profile covers about 560,000 distinct CDR3 sequences, with under 20% appearing a single time and about 12% taken by the ten largest. Sequences were obtained from PBMCs or a T cell subset sorted from them (not recorded which). These receptors originate from an adult woman who had mild COVID-19 (a few samples of this study predate the infection). Cell type and time point are not known. Both conserved end residues are trimmed from each CDR3. Not every row has a clone size; where given, it reads once, few, many or a size class.

v_gene: TRBV3-1
abundance: -
CDR3aa: ASSQGDWDEQY

v_gene: TRBV25-1
abundance: few
CDR3aa: ATSASGRMGTQY

v_gene: TRBV12-3/TRBV12-4
abundance: few
CDR3aa: ASSPRTGGDEQY

v_gene: TRBV6-4
abundance: -
CDR3aa: ASSDTGGPNEQF

v_gene: TRBV6-5
abundance: few
CDR3aa: ASSRTSGRGETQY

v_gene: TRBV7-8
abundance: -
CDR3aa: ACRRAGNTGELF

v_gene: TRBV5-4
abundance: -
CDR3aa: ASSPHLGAQF

v_gene: TRBV9
abundance: -
CDR3aa: ASSVELAGGPSEQF

v_gene: TRBV5-6
abundance: -
CDR3aa: ASSLLSGGGTDTQY

v_gene: TRBV7-6
abundance: few
CDR3aa: ASSFGLAGHNEQF

v_gene: TRBV7-2
abundance: many
CDR3aa: ASSLGPSGEQY

v_gene: TRBV6-5
abundance: few
CDR3aa: ASNLRAGGQPQH

v_gene: TRBV4-3
abundance: -
CDR3aa: ASSLTSGSHEQY

v_gene: TRBV25-1
abundance: few
CDR3aa: ASSEDRTSGIDEQY

v_gene: TRBV5-1
abundance: few
CDR3aa: ASSWTSGPQETQY

v_gene: TRBV12-3/TRBV12-4
abundance: -
CDR3aa: ASQADRGYRQY

v_gene: TRBV7-3
abundance: many
CDR3aa: ASSLGFGGRASRNEQF

v_gene: TRBV3-1
abundance: -
CDR3aa: ASSQVIGVKNIQY

v_gene: TRBV12-3/TRBV12-4
abundance: -
CDR3aa: ASTGALGELF

v_gene: TRBV20-1
abundance: few
CDR3aa: SATTGNTEAF

v_gene: TRBV19
abundance: -
CDR3aa: ASSPGRDSYQETQY

v_gene: TRBV11-3
abundance: few
CDR3aa: ASSLVALGATEQF

v_gene: TRBV3-1
abundance: few
CDR3aa: ASSQPGLAGAEQY

v_gene: TRBV4-3
abundance: -
CDR3aa: ASSQDIRPSGRASHIQY

v_gene: TRBV19
abundance: once
CDR3aa: ASSGPGGKAETQY

v_gene: TRBV3-1
abundance: -
CDR3aa: ASSQIQGGGYGYT

v_gene: TRBV7-7
abundance: -
CDR3aa: ASSRGTSGGQETQY

v_gene: TRBV20-1
abundance: -
CDR3aa: SAGLAGAYNEQF

v_gene: TRBV27
abundance: -
CDR3aa: ASSGWGANVLT

v_gene: TRBV7-2
abundance: few
CDR3aa: ASSLSRGSRGEQF

v_gene: TRBV7-2
abundance: many
CDR3aa: ASSLAPGYEQY

v_gene: TRBV4-3
abundance: few
CDR3aa: ASSQGVPKNTGELF

v_gene: TRBV5-1
abundance: few
CDR3aa: ASSFRGGPQETQY

v_gene: TRBV7-3
abundance: -
CDR3aa: ASSLVSEDTQY

v_gene: TRBV7-6
abundance: -
CDR3aa: ASSPGTGFGYT

v_gene: TRBV7-9
abundance: few
CDR3aa: ASSFVQGLQGYGYT

v_gene: TRBV13
abundance: few
CDR3aa: ASSLGQGASNEQF

v_gene: TRBV10-3
abundance: many
CDR3aa: ATRTSGTDTQY

v_gene: TRBV12-3/TRBV12-4
abundance: many
CDR3aa: ASSFGNYEQY